The next 14 T cell receptor beta chains were all read from a single sample in a study of T cells after yellow fever vaccination. TCRdb reanalysed the 5' RACE reads using MiXCR and keeps one entry per CDR3 protein. The table has some 320,000 distinct CDR3 sequences, around a tenth seen once. The sample in question was CD4+ T cells sorted from PBMCs, obtained 45 days after the yellow fever booster vaccination. Every receptor here comes from a man younger than 30 who received the YFV17D yellow fever vaccine.

The chain is built from TRBV24-1 and TRBJ2-3; TRBD1 matches 7 bases. The germline V gene encodes CDR1 KGHDR and CDR2 SFDVKD. The CDR3 totals 13 residues. With 7 bases clipped from V and 4 bases from J, the junction kept 4 bases outside the gene matches. The CDR3 DNA reads TGTGCCACCAGCCAAGGGACAGCAGATACGCAGTATTTT. Its protein is CATSQGTADTQYF.

V and J are TRBV19 and TRBJ2-2, with D possibly being TRBD1 (6 bases). Looked up from germline, CDR1 is LNHDA and CDR2 is SQIVND (reference sequence). This CDR3 has 17 residues. V dropped 2 bases and J dropped 4 bases, with 17 bases sitting between them. DNA for the CDR3: TGTGCCAGTAGTATAAATGGGGGCGCAATCTTCACCGGGGAGCTGTTTTTT. It encodes CASSINGGAIFTGELFF.

This clonotype was seen ten or more times. V and J are TRBV12-3 or TRBV12-4 and TRBJ1-1; D ambiguous. The ends were cut back, 6 bases at V and 7 bases at J, with 18 bases in the middle. CDR3 length: 14 residues. This CDR3 reads CASSLPTGFGEAFF. In DNA form, the CDR3 reads TGTGCCAGCAGCCTCCCCACGGGGTTTGGTGAAGCTTTCTTT.

A few counts support this clonotype. The rearrangement joins TRBV28 to TRBJ2-7; D is undetermined. CDR3 length: 16 amino acids. From germline, CDR1 is MDHEN and CDR2 SYDVKM. With 3 bases removed from V and 1 base from J, the gap between germline ends came to 16 bases. The CDR3 DNA follows: TGTGCCAGCAGTTTTTCTGTGGCCGTACTATCCTACGAGCAGTACTTC. Encoded protein: CASSFSVAVLSYEQYF.

V gene TRBV6-5 combines with J gene TRBJ1-6; no firm D call. V lost 6 bases and J 4 bases, leaving 10 bases between the germline ends. This CDR3 contains 14 residues. Germline CDR1 and CDR2: MNHEY and SVGAGI. The CDR3 protein is CASRFAGYNSPLHF. The CDR3 DNA reads TGTGCCAGCAGATTCGCCGGGTATAATTCACCCCTCCACTTT.

This clonotype was recorded at least ten times. The chain employs TRBV20-1 and TRBJ2-2; D unresolved. This CDR3 spans 15 amino acids. CDR1 is DFQATT, CDR2 SNEGSKA, per germline (reference sequence). Trimming took 7 bases from V and 0 from J, leaving 15 bases between them. CDR3 sequence: CSVKRGVPNTGELFF. The CDR3 DNA reads TGCAGTGTCAAGCGCGGAGTCCCGAACACCGGGGAGCTGTTTTTT.

This clonotype has only one observation. The chain recombines TRBV5-5 with TRBJ2-3, with 9 bases lining up with TRBD2. V shed 3 bases and J 6 bases; nucleotides not matched to a gene: 8. Germline lookup yields CDR1 SGHKS and CDR2 YYEKEE (reference sequence). The length of the CDR3 is 15 residues. The CDR3, as DNA: TGTGCCAGCAGCTACGGAGCGGGGGGTGGCGATACGCAGTATTTT. Its protein product is CASSYGAGGGDTQYF.

There are a few counts of this clonotype. This chain uses TRBV6-5 with TRBJ2-7; the match to TRBD2 covers 9 bases. V lost 6 bases and J lost 0; bases outside the gene matches: 6. Per germline, CDR1 MNHEY and CDR2 SVGAGI. This CDR3 has 15 amino acids. The CDR3 here is CASRTTSGDSYEQYF. In nucleotides, the CDR3 is TGTGCCAGCAGAACGACTAGCGGTGACTCCTACGAGCAGTACTTC.

This clonotype has just a few counts. This sequence joins TRBV10-3 and TRBJ1-3, with a weak D call TRBD1 (5 bases). Germline-derived CDR1 and CDR2 are ENHRY and SYGVKD. The CDR3 has 15 amino acids. Trimming pared 4 bases from V and 4 bases from J, leaving 14 bases between. CDR3 loop: CAISGSRAFGNTIYF. Here the CDR3 DNA reads TGTGCCATCAGTGGGTCCAGGGCGTTCGGAAACACCATATATTTT.

The chain recombines TRBV10-1 with TRBJ1-4; 9 positions agree with TRBD1. Germline-derived CDR1 and CDR2 are WNHNN and SYGVQD (reference sequence). Trimming at V came to 3 bases and at J to 7 bases, leaving 18 bases not matched to a gene. This CDR3 contains 19 residues. CDR3 loop: CASSELKVLFQDRGEKLFF. CDR3 DNA sequence: TGCGCCAGCAGTGAACTTAAGGTGTTATTTCAGGACAGGGGTGAAAAACTGTTTTTT.

This clonotype was observed a few times. This chain joins TRBV7-2 and TRBJ1-5; D perhaps matches TRBD1 (5 bases). The ends were cut back, 5 bases at V and 2 bases at J, with 13 bases in the middle. The CDR3 totals 15 residues. CDR1 SGHTA and CDR2 FQGNSA come from the germline V gene. The CDR3, as DNA: TGTGCCAGCAGCCCTCTGGGGACGGGCAATCAGCCCCAGCATTTT. It codes for CASSPLGTGNQPQHF.

This clonotype was counted only a few times. The junction and the germline gene differ at one end; a read error may be behind it. The chain uses TRBV10-3 and TRBJ2-1, with TRBD2 matching over 16 bases. There are 14 residues in the CDR3. The germline V gene has CDR1 ENHRY and CDR2 SYGVKD. CDR3 DNA: TGTGCCATCAGAGTCCCGGGACTAGCGGGGGGGCCGCTCTTC. Encoded protein: CAIRVPGLAGGPLF.

This clonotype was observed at least ten times. The chain couples TRBV11-2 to TRBJ2-3; 9 bases are a match to TRBD2. Germline V lookup: CDR1 SGHAT, CDR2 FQNNGV. The ends lost 4 bases at V and 1 base at J; junction bases unmatched: 3. CDR3 length: 15 amino acids. CDR3 region: CASSSIAGGTDTQYF. The DNA for the CDR3 is TGTGCCAGCAGCTCCATAGCGGGGGGCACAGATACGCAGTATTTT. The entire variable domain, with the rest obtained from reference TRBV11-2 and TRBJ2-3, is as follows: EAGVAQSPRYKIIEKRQSVAFWCNPISGHATLYWYQQILGQGPKLLIQFQNNGVVDDSQLPKDRFSAERLKGVDSTLKIQPAKLEDSAVYLCASSSIAGGTDTQYFGPGTRLTVL.

The chain is built from TRBV6-2 or TRBV6-3 and TRBJ2-4; 7 positions agree with TRBD1. The trim removed 10 bases at V and 5 bases at J, leaving 2 bases unmatched. This CDR3 is 11 amino acids long. The germline CDR1 and CDR2 sequences are MNHEY and SVGEGT. CDR3 in amino acids: CATGTENIQYF. The DNA for the CDR3 is TGTGCCACCGGGACAGAAAACATTCAGTACTTC.